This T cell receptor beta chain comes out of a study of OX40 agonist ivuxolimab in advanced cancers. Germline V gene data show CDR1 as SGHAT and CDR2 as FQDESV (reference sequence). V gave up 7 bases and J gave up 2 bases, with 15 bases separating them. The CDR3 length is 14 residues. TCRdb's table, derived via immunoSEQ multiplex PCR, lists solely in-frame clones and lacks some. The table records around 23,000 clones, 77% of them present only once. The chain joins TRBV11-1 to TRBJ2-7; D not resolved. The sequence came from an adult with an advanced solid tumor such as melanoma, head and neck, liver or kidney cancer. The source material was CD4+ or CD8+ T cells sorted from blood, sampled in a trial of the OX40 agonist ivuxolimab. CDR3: CASTSVTSPYEQYF. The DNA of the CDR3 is TGTGCCAGCACCTCAGTCACTTCCCCCTACGAGCAGTACTTC.